The entry that follows covers one T cell receptor (beta chain) sequence. Its antigen remains unidentified. PCR used 60 Vbeta primers and 13 Jbeta primers. Per the original methods: In a later analysis, the count reached 75 million to 90 million unique TCR beta chains, with 9 million to 11 million shared. Profiling relied on immunoSEQ multiplex PCR, and the TCRdb table lists in-frame clones only, not all of them. V and J calls and clone size come straight from that table; D and trimming were deduced from the DNA. The table lists about 99,000 clones, around 80% of them singletons. This entry is derived from a study of cytomegalovirus exposure and HLA in healthy donors. This CDR3 is 13 amino acids long. Germline CDR1 is MNHEY and CDR2 is SMNVEV (reference sequence). The V segment lost 6 bases and the J segment 7 bases; nucleotides outside the gene matches: 7. Whole-study findings and limits: When analyzed later, a missense DCLRE1C variant was found to be linked to TCR beta V- and J-gene trimming.

The chain joins TRBV27 to TRBJ1-2, with TRBD1 matching 8 bases. The sequence came from a woman aged 18-30 years in good health and CMV-seropositive. Sequences were obtained from PBMCs. CDR3 amino acids: CASRGQELGGYTF. The CDR3 nucleotides read TGTGCCAGCAGGGGACAGGAGCTCGGTGGCTACACCTTC.